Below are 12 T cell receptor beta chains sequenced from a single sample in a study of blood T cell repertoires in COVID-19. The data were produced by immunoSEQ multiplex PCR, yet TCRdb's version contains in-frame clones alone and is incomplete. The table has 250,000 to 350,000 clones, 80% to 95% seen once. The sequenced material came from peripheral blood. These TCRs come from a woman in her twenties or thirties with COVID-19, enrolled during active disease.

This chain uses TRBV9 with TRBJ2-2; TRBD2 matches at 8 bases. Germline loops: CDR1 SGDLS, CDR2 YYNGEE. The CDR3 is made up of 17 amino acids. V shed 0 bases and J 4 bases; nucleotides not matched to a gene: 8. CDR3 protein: CASSVAGSGTGTGELFF. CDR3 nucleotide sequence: TGTGCCAGCAGCGTAGCGGGTAGCGGGACGGGCACCGGGGAGCTGTTTTTT.

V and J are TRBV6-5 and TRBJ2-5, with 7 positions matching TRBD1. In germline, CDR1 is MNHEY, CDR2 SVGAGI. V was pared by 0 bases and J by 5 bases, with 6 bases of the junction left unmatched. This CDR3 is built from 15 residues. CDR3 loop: CASSYSKLRGETQYF. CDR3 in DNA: TGTGCCAGCAGTTACTCGAAGCTCAGGGGGGAGACCCAGTACTTC.

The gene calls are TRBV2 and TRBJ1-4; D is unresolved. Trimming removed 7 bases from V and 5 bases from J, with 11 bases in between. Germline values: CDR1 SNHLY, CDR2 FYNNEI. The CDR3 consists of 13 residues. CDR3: CASTGQLNEKLFF. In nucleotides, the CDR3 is TGTGCCAGCACTGGGCAGCTAAATGAAAAACTGTTTTTT.

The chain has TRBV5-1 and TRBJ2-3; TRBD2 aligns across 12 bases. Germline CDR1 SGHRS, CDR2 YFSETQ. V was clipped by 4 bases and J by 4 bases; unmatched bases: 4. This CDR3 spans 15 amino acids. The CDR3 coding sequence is TGCGCCAGCAGCAAGACTAGCGGGGGCGCAGATACGCAGTATTTT. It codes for CASSKTSGGADTQYF.

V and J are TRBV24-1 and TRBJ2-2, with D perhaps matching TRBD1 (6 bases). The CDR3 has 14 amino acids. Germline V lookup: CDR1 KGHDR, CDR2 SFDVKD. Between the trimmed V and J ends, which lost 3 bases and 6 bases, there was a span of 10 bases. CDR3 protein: CATSDRTVPGELFF. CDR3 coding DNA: TGTGCCACCAGTGATAGGACAGTTCCCGGGGAGCTGTTTTTT.

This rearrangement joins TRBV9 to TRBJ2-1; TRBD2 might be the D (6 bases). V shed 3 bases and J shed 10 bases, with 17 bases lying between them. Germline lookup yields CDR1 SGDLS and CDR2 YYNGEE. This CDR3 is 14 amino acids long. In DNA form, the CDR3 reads TGTGCCAGCAGCGCTGCGGTGGGGGGAGGAGAGCAGTTCTTC. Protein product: CASSAAVGGGEQFF.

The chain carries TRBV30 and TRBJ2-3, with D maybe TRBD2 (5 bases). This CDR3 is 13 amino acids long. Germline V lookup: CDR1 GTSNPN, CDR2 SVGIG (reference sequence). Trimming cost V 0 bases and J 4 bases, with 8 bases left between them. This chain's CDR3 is CAWSVWGADTQYF. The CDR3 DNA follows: TGTGCCTGGAGTGTTTGGGGAGCAGATACGCAGTATTTT.

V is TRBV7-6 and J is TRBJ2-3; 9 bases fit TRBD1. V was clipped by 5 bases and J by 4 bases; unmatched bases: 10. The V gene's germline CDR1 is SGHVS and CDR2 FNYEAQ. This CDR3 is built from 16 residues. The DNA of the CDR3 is TGTGCCAGCAGCGGGATCACAGGGGGCTTGGCAGATACGCAGTATTTT. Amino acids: CASSGITGGLADTQYF.

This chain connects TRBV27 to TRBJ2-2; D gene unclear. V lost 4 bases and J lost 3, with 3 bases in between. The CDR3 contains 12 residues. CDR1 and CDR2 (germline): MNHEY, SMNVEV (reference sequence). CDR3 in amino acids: CASSSYTGELFF. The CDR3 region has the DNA TGTGCCAGCAGTTCCTACACCGGGGAGCTGTTTTTT.

The CDR3 DNA reads TGCGCCAGCAGCTTGGGGGGGCTTTCTGGGGCCAACGTCCTGACTTTC. Its translation: CASSLGGLSGANVLTF. The chain links TRBV5-1 to TRBJ2-6; TRBD1 might be the D (6 bases). The CDR3 sequence is 16 residues long. CDR1 and CDR2 (germline): SGHRS, YFSETQ. Trimming shortened V by 0 bases and J by 1 base, and 8 bases separated the two germline ends.

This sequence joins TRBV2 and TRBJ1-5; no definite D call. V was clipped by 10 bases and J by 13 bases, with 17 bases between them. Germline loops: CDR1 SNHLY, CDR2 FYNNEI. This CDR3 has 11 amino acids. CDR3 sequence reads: CANRTVYRQHF. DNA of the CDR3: TGTGCCAACAGAACAGTCTACCGTCAGCATTTT.

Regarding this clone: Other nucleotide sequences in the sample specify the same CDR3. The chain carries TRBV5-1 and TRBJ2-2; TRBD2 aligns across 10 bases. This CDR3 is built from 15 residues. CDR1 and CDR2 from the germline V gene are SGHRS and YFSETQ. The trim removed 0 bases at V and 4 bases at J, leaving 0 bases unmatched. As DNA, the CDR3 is TGCGCCAGCAGCTTGGGACTAGCGGGCACCGGGGAGCTGTTTTTT. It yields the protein CASSLGLAGTGELFF. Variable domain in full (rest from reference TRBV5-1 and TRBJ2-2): KAGVTQTPRYLIKTRGQQVTLSCSPISGHRSVSWYQQTPGQGLQFLFEYFSETQRNKGNFPGRFSGRQFSNSRSEMNVSTLELGDSALYLCASSLGLAGTGELFFGEGSRLTVL.